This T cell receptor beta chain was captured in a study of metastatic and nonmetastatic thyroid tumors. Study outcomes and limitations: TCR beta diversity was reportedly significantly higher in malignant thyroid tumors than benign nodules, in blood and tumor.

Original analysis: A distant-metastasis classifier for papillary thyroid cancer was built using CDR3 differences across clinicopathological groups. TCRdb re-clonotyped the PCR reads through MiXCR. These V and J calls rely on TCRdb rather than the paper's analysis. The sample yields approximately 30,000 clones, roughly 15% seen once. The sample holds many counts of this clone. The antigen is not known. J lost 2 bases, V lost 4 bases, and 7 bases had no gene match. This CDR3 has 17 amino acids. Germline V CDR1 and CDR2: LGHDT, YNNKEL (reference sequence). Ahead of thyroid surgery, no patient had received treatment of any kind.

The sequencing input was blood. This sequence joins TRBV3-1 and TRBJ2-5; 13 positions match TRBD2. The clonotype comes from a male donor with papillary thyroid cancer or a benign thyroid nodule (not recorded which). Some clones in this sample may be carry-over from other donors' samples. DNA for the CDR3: TGTGCCAGCAGCCTCCGGACTAGCGGGAGAGGTCAAGAGACCCAGTACTTC. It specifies CASSLRTSGRGQETQYF.